Below, 21 T cell receptor beta chains from the same sample are listed, as sequenced in a study of shared clonotypes between healthy human individuals. Some clones are missing from TCRdb's copy, which holds only in-frame ones; the method was immunoSEQ multiplex PCR. Of some 1,400,000 clones listed, roughly 95% are singletons. Input material: naive CD4+ T cells sorted from blood. Regarding subset: CD45RA+ positively selected. The receptor source for this set is a man aged 30-40 years in good health.

The V call is TRBV2, the J call TRBJ1-5; D is undetermined. The CDR3 is made up of 12 amino acids. Germline CDR1 reads SNHLY; CDR2 reads FYNNEI. The V gene lost 6 bases and the J gene lost 7 bases, with 10 bases spanning the gap. CDR3 nucleotides: TGTGCCAGCAGCCGGCTGGGGCAGCCCCAGCATTTT. This codes for CASSRLGQPQHF.

V is TRBV4-3 and J is TRBJ2-5; D uncertain. Germline V gene sequence: CDR1 LGHNA, CDR2 YSLEER. This CDR3 is built from 18 residues. The V and J ends lost 0 bases and 1 base respectively, with 18 bases between them. The CDR3 DNA sequence: TGCGCCAGCAGCCAAGAAAGAAAGGGATCTCTGGGCCAAGAGACCCAGTACTTC. Translation: CASSQERKGSLGQETQYF.

The chain employs TRBV19 and TRBJ2-3; TRBD1 matches 7 bases. The ends lost 5 bases at V and 0 bases at J; junction bases unmatched: 5. Germline V gives CDR1 LNHDA, CDR2 SQIVND (reference sequence). The CDR3 is 15 residues long. The CDR3 here is CASSPRGQSTDTQYF. The DNA for the CDR3 is TGTGCCAGTAGTCCCCGGGGACAGAGCACAGATACGCAGTATTTT.

The J gene is TRBJ2-5, the V gene TRBV7-9; 11 bases fit TRBD2. Germline lookup yields CDR1 SEHNR and CDR2 FQNEAQ (reference sequence). Trimming cost V 0 bases and J 5 bases; bases outside gene matches: 5. The CDR3 consists of 16 residues. The CDR3 DNA reads TGTGCCAGCAGCTTAGCGTTACTAGCGGGGGAGGAGACCCAGTACTTC. It yields the protein CASSLALLAGEETQYF.

The chain links TRBV7-9 to TRBJ2-7, with 7 bases lining up with TRBD1. This CDR3 has 13 residues. The V and J ends lost 11 bases and 0 bases, in that order; junction bases with no gene match: 7. Germline CDR1 reads SEHNR; CDR2 reads FQNEAQ (reference sequence). The CDR3, as DNA: TGTGCCGGTCAAAACAGGGGCTCCTACGAGCAGTACTTC. It yields the protein CAGQNRGSYEQYF.

In its sample, this clone was seen once. V gene TRBV30 combines with J gene TRBJ1-5; D might be TRBD1 (5 bases). Trimming left V 0 bases short and J 2 bases short, with 11 bases between. Germline lookup yields CDR1 GTSNPN and CDR2 SVGIG (reference sequence). This CDR3 has 15 residues. This CDR3 is CAWSVGDIGNQPQHF. CDR3 in DNA: TGTGCCTGGAGTGTAGGGGATATTGGCAATCAGCCCCAGCATTTT.

Note on this clone: The junction and the germline gene differ at one end; a read error may be behind it. V gene TRBV7-7 combines with J gene TRBJ2-1; D remains unclear. Germline values: CDR1 SSHAT, CDR2 FNYEAQ (reference sequence). The CDR3 is 15 residues long. Here the CDR3 reads CASSPGPINYNEQFF. CDR3 DNA: TGTGCTAGCAGCCCCGGCCCTATTAATTACAATGAGCAGTTCTTC.

The chain employs TRBV2 and TRBJ2-7; 9 nucleotides align to TRBD2. Germline assignment: CDR1 SNHLY and CDR2 FYNNEI. Trimming cost V 8 bases and J 2 bases; bases outside gene matches: 22. This CDR3 spans 19 amino acids. The CDR3 protein is CASLPGGTSGRPTAYEQYF. CDR3 sequence (DNA): TGTGCCAGCCTCCCTGGGGGTACTAGCGGGCGCCCAACCGCCTACGAGCAGTACTTC.

This sequence joins TRBV14 and TRBJ2-7; 10 bases agree with TRBD2. CDR1 and CDR2 from the germline V gene are SGHDN and FVKESK. The CDR3 consists of 15 residues. V gave up 5 bases and J gave up 4 bases; unmatched junction bases: 8. The CDR3 region has the DNA TGTGCCAGCAGCTCCGAGCGGGAGGGCCTTTACGAGCAGTACTTC. Amino acid sequence: CASSSEREGLYEQYF.

The genes are TRBV21-1 and TRBJ2-7; the table assigns TRBD2, which was not confirmed against the DNA. TRBV21-1 is an annotated pseudogene. CDR3 length: 15 residues. The CDR3 protein is CASPRGGEGIYEQYF. CDR3 DNA sequence: TGTGCCAGCCCCAGGGGCGGGGAGGGCATCTACGAGCAGTACTTC.

CDR3 DNA: TGTGCCATCAGTGCCCGGGGAGCGGAGTCGGGGAATGAGCAGTTCTTC. This sequence encodes CAISARGAESGNEQFF. This chain connects TRBV10-3 to TRBJ2-1; TRBD2 might be the D (5 bases). Germline assignment: CDR1 ENHRY and CDR2 SYGVKD. The germline V and J ends were trimmed by 4 bases and 7 bases, with 20 bases remaining between them. The CDR3 runs to 16 residues.

The chain has TRBV28 and TRBJ2-7; 8 positions match TRBD2. The length of the CDR3 is 15 residues. The junction had 6 bases not matched to a gene; V was cut back by 5 bases and J by 0 bases. Germline loops: CDR1 MDHEN, CDR2 SYDVKM. The CDR3 sequence: CASSPGGTSSYEQYF. CDR3 in DNA: TGTGCCAGCAGTCCGGGGGGGACCAGCTCCTACGAGCAGTACTTC.

The genes are TRBV15 and TRBJ1-1, with D hard to call. The ends were cut back, 1 base at V and 4 bases at J, with 10 bases in the middle. From germline, CDR1 is LNHNV and CDR2 YYDKDF (reference sequence). The CDR3 contains 14 residues. CDR3 in DNA: TGTGCCACCAGCAGAGTTTCCCCAGGCACTGAAGCTTTCTTT. Residues: CATSRVSPGTEAFF.

The genes are TRBV7-2 and TRBJ1-2; 7 nucleotides align to TRBD1. With V trimmed by 5 bases and J by 3 bases, 9 bases remained unmatched. Germline CDR1 and CDR2: SGHTA and FQGNSA. This CDR3 has 15 residues. This CDR3 is CASSRNDRAYYGYTF. The CDR3 DNA is TGTGCCAGCAGCCGTAACGACAGGGCCTACTATGGCTACACCTTC.

The V and J genes are TRBV5-8 and TRBJ2-7; 8 bases are shared with TRBD1. The V gene's germline CDR1 is SGHTS and CDR2 YDEGEE. This CDR3 has 16 amino acids. The trim removed 4 bases at V and 9 bases at J, leaving 18 bases unmatched. CDR3 region: CASSRGQGEPNFGQYF. Written as DNA, the CDR3 is TGTGCCAGCAGCCGAGGACAGGGCGAACCGAACTTCGGGCAGTACTTC. Drawing the rest from reference TRBV5-8 and TRBJ2-7, the complete variable domain is EAGVTQSPTHLIKTRGQQATLRCSPISGHTSVYWYQQALGLGLQFLLWYDEGEERNRGNFPPRFSGRQFPNYSSELNVNALELEDSALYLCASSRGQGEPNFGQYFGPGTRLTVT.

As to this clone: Within the sample, other DNA sequences also encode this same CDR3. The V call is TRBV14, the J call TRBJ2-7; 8 nucleotides agree with TRBD2. V was pared by 1 base and J by 1 base, with 3 bases of the junction left unmatched. The CDR3 extends over 15 amino acids. In germline, CDR1 is SGHDN, CDR2 FVKESK. The CDR3 here is CASSQGLASSYEQYF. The CDR3 DNA reads TGTGCCAGCAGCCAAGGACTAGCGTCTTCCTACGAGCAGTACTTC.

The chain recombines TRBV7-3 with TRBJ1-1, with 10 bases fitting TRBD1. V dropped 2 bases and J dropped 2; count of bases not matched to a gene: 2. This CDR3 spans 15 amino acids. Germline V gene data show CDR1 as SGHTA and CDR2 as FQGTGA. The CDR3 DNA reads TGTGCCAGCAGCTTAGGACAGGGGGTCAACACTGAAGCTTTCTTT. Encoded protein: CASSLGQGVNTEAFF.

This chain uses TRBV27 with TRBJ2-3; D is undetermined. CDR1 and CDR2 from the germline V gene are MNHEY and SMNVEV (reference sequence). V was shortened by 3 bases and J by 0 bases, with 7 bases between the two germline ends. The CDR3 is 14 amino acids. The CDR3 loop is CASSFADSTDTQYF. In DNA form, the CDR3 reads TGTGCCAGCAGTTTTGCGGATAGCACAGATACGCAGTATTTT.

The J gene is TRBJ2-5, the V gene TRBV7-8; no firm D call. The CDR3 runs 13 residues. Germline CDR1 SGHVS, CDR2 FQNEAQ. Trimming cost V 1 base and J 5 bases, with 8 bases left between them. The CDR3 DNA reads TGTGCCAGCAGCTTAGTAGTTGTTGAGACCCAGTACTTC. It translates to CASSLVVVETQYF.

The chain uses TRBV18 and TRBJ2-3; no reliable D call. V was clipped by 2 bases and J by 2 bases, with 5 bases between them. CDR3 length equals 13 residues. The V gene's germline CDR1 is KGHSH and CDR2 LQKENI. The CDR3 DNA reads as TGTGCCAGCTCACCAATAGCCACAGATACGCAGTATTTT. As protein: CASSPIATDTQYF.

The CDR3 DNA is TGTGCCAGCGGGGGGACTAGCTTCGCAGAGACCCAGTACTTC. Translation gives CASGGTSFAETQYF. V is TRBV6-5 and J is TRBJ2-5, with 9 bases fitting TRBD2. This CDR3 region has 14 residues. The J segment lost 4 bases and the V segment lost 8 bases, leaving 8 bases of the junction unmatched. Germline values: CDR1 MNHEY, CDR2 SVGAGI.